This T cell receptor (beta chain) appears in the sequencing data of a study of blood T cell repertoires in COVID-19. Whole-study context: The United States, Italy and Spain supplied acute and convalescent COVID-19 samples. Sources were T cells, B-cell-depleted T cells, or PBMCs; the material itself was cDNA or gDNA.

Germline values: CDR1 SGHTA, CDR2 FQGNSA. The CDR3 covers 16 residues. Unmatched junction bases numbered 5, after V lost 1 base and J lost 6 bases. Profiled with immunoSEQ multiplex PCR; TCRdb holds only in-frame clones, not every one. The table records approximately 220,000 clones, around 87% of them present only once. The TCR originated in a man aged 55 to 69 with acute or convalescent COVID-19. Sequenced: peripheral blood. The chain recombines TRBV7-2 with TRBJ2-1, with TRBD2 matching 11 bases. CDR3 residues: CASSLEGSGGVNEQFF. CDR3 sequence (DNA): TGTGCCAGCAGCTTAGAGGGTAGCGGGGGGGTCAATGAGCAGTTCTTC.